This TCR beta chain was recorded in a study of blood T cell repertoires in COVID-19. Study context: Acute and convalescent COVID-19 specimens originated in the United States, Italy and Spain. Sample material is recorded as cDNA or gDNA derived from T cells, B-cell-depleted T cells, or PBMCs.

Repertoires were generated with immunoSEQ multiplex PCR, while TCRdb's copy carries only in-frame clones and drops some. This repertoire shows about 49,000 clones, around 86% found once; its top ten account for 2.1%. The CDR3 is 13 amino acids. V lost 7 bases, J lost 8 bases, and 7 bases stayed unmatched. Germline loops: CDR1 LNHDA, CDR2 SQIVND (reference sequence). Patients at the Seattle site were enrolled during active infection and followed longitudinally. The sequencing input was peripheral blood. The rearrangement joins TRBV19 to TRBJ1-4; 7 nucleotides match TRBD1. The clonotype comes from a woman of 80 years or more with COVID-19, enrolled during active disease. The CDR3 loop is CASTPRGREKLFF. The CDR3 DNA sequence: TGTGCCAGTACCCCTAGGGGGCGGGAAAAACTGTTTTTT.